This T cell receptor (beta chain) derives from a study of shared clonotypes between healthy human individuals. Assay used: immunoSEQ multiplex PCR; TCRdb lists only in-frame clones, some missing. The table shows around 2.1 million clones, with approximately 94% occurring only once. Naive CD45RA+ and memory CD45RA-negative subsets were split from CD4+ cells. The CDR3 contains 12 residues. Germline lookup yields CDR1 WNHNN and CDR2 SYGVQD (reference sequence). V lost 0 bases and J 12 bases, leaving 11 bases between the germline ends. The J gene is TRBJ1-1, the V gene TRBV10-1; tentatively, D is TRBD1 (5 bases). The sample taken for sequencing was naive CD4+ T cells sorted from blood. This sample's subset: CD45RA+ positively selected. The clonotype was recovered from a man younger than 35 in good health. The CDR3 spells CASSESDSRPFF. CDR3 DNA: TGCGCCAGCAGTGAGTCCGACAGTAGGCCTTTCTTT.